These T cell receptor beta chains were read from a single sample in a study of blood T cell repertoires in COVID-19. Assay used: immunoSEQ multiplex PCR; TCRdb lists only in-frame clones, some missing. This table has around 190,000 clones, roughly 90% appearing once. The specimen was peripheral blood. The receptors come from a man in his 70s with active or convalescent COVID-19. Both conserved end residues are part of each CDR3. A D gene is named only where the DNA matches it firmly. Clone size appears in some rows only: once, few, many, or a class for an expanded clone.

J: TRBJ2-2; D: TRBD2; V: TRBV5-1; size: NA; DNA: TGCGCCAGCAGCTTGAGTCTAGCGGGAGGTTGGACCGGGGAGCTGTTTTTT; CDR3: CASSLSLAGGWTGELFF
J: TRBJ2-7; D: TRBD1; V: TRBV19; size: NA; DNA: TGTGCCAGTAGCGCCGCCGGGACAGGGGCATCGTACGAGCAGTACTTC; CDR3: CASSAAGTGASYEQYF
J: TRBJ2-7; D: NA; V: TRBV4-3; size: NA; DNA: TGCGCCAGCAGCCAAGCCAGGGCACCCTACGAGCAGTACTTC; CDR3: CASSQARAPYEQYF
J: TRBJ2-3; D: TRBD2; V: TRBV9; size: NA; DNA: TGTGCCAGCAGCGTTGGACCCGGCGGGAGGTCCCGCACAGATACGCAGTATTTT; CDR3: CASSVGPGGRSRTDTQYF
J: TRBJ1-2; D: NA; V: TRBV4-3; size: NA; DNA: TGCGCCAGCAGCCAAGATCGACAGAGCTATGGCTACACCTTC; CDR3: CASSQDRQSYGYTF
J: TRBJ2-1; D: NA; V: TRBV7-2; size: few; DNA: TGTGCCAGCAGCACGCAACACTCCTACAATGAGCAGTTCTTC; CDR3: CASSTQHSYNEQFF
J: TRBJ1-1; D: NA; V: TRBV13; size: once; DNA: TGTGCCAGCAGGCTCGACAGCTTCACTGAAGCTTTCTTT; CDR3: CASRLDSFTEAFF
J: TRBJ1-2; D: NA; V: TRBV7-2; size: NA; DNA: TGTGCCAGCAGCCCGGGACAAAAAAACTATGGCTACACCTTC; CDR3: CASSPGQKNYGYTF
J: TRBJ1-1; D: TRBD1; V: TRBV24-1; size: NA; DNA: TGTGCCACCAGTGATGGGACAGGGGCGAGGAACACTGAAGCTTTCTTT; CDR3: CATSDGTGARNTEAFF
J: TRBJ2-2; D: TRBD1; V: TRBV7-2; size: NA; DNA: TGTGCCAGCAGCCCGACAGGGGGTAACACCGGGGAGCTGTTTTTT; CDR3: CASSPTGGNTGELFF
J: TRBJ2-2; D: TRBD1; V: TRBV9; size: NA; DNA: TGTGCCAGCAGCGCCCCGACAGGGGTGGTCGGGGAGCTGTTTTTT; CDR3: CASSAPTGVVGELFF
J: TRBJ2-7; D: TRBD1; V: TRBV9; size: NA; DNA: TGTGCCAGCAGCGGGGGGACAGGGGGAAGCTACGAGCAGTACTTC; CDR3: CASSGGTGGSYEQYF
J: TRBJ2-7; D: TRBD1; V: TRBV5-8; size: once; DNA: TGTGCCAGCAGCGCGGAAACGGGACAGGGTTTTTACGAGCAGTACTTC; CDR3: CASSAETGQGFYEQYF
J: TRBJ2-1; D: TRBD2; V: TRBV19; size: NA; DNA: TGTGCCAGTAAGGGGACTAGCGGGAGTTTGGATGAGCAGTTCTTC; CDR3: CASKGTSGSLDEQFF
J: TRBJ1-5; D: NA; V: TRBV4-3; size: NA; DNA: TGCGCCAGCAGCCAAGGACCGACATTCAATCAGCCCCAGCATTTT; CDR3: CASSQGPTFNQPQHF
J: TRBJ1-2; D: TRBD1; V: TRBV4-1; size: NA; DNA: TGCGCCAGCAGCCAAGATTCAGGACAGGGGAGGTACTATGGCTACACCTTC; CDR3: CASSQDSGQGRYYGYTF
J: TRBJ1-1; D: TRBD1; V: TRBV7-6; size: NA; DNA: TGTGCCAGCAGTATGACAGGGGTGAGGACTGAAGCTTTCTTT; CDR3: CASSMTGVRTEAFF
J: TRBJ1-1; D: NA; V: TRBV14; size: NA; DNA: TGTGCCAGCAGCCTCCCGCCGGGGTCAAACACTGAAGCTTTCTTT; CDR3: CASSLPPGSNTEAFF
J: TRBJ2-3; D: TRBD1; V: TRBV6-4; size: NA; DNA: TGTGCCAGCAGCGAGGAGACAGGGGCTACGCAGTATTTT; CDR3: CASSEETGATQYF
J: TRBJ1-1; D: NA; V: TRBV30; size: NA; DNA: TGTGCCTGGAGTGTTGACAGGACTGAAGCTTTCTTT; CDR3: CAWSVDRTEAFF
J: TRBJ1-5; D: NA; V: TRBV19; size: NA; DNA: TGTGCCAGTAGCCCCCACAGGGTCGACAATCAGCCCCAGCATTTT; CDR3: CASSPHRVDNQPQHF
J: TRBJ1-1; D: TRBD1; V: TRBV5-1; size: NA; DNA: TGCGCCAGCAGCCAGGACAGGAGGAACACTGAAGCTTTCTTT; CDR3: CASSQDRRNTEAFF
J: TRBJ1-2; D: NA; V: TRBV7-8; size: once; DNA: TGTGCCAGCAGCTTATACGGGACTCGGCGGGATGGCTACACCTTC; CDR3: CASSLYGTRRDGYTF
J: TRBJ1-6; D: TRBD1; V: TRBV18; size: NA; DNA: TGTGCCAGCTCACCGACAGGGTCGGATTCACCCCTCCACTTT; CDR3: CASSPTGSDSPLHF
J: TRBJ2-5; D: TRBD2; V: TRBV2; size: NA; DNA: TGTGCCAGCAAGGGCTGGGGAGGGGAGACCCAGTACTTC; CDR3: CASKGWGGETQYF
J: TRBJ1-2; D: TRBD1; V: TRBV27; size: NA; DNA: TGTGCCAGCACCGGGACAGGGAAAGCTAACTATGGCTACACCTTC; CDR3: CASTGTGKANYGYTF
J: TRBJ2-3; D: NA; V: TRBV18; size: NA; DNA: TGTGCCAGCTCACCAGGGGAGGCAGATACGCAGTATTTT; CDR3: CASSPGEADTQYF
J: TRBJ2-2; D: NA; V: TRBV7-8; size: NA; DNA: TGTGCCAGCAGCCCATCCCGACAGGCCGGCACCGGGGAGCTGTTTTTT; CDR3: CASSPSRQAGTGELFF
J: TRBJ1-6; D: NA; V: TRBV7-2; size: NA; DNA: TGTGCCAGCAGCTTAGCCGGGGGGGCAGCCCCGTCGCCCCTCCACTTT; CDR3: CASSLAGGAAPSPLHF
J: TRBJ2-1; D: TRBD2; V: TRBV9; size: many; DNA: TGTGCCAGCAGCGTAGGGCCCGGGAGGATCAATGAGCAGTTCTTC; CDR3: CASSVGPGRINEQFF
J: TRBJ1-3; D: NA; V: TRBV19; size: NA; DNA: TGTGCCAGTAGTGGACAGCCTCGAGGAAACACCATATATTTT; CDR3: CASSGQPRGNTIYF
J: TRBJ2-5; D: NA; V: TRBV12-3/TRBV12-4; size: NA; DNA: TGTGCCAGCAGTTTTACTGAAGAGACCCAGTACTTC; CDR3: CASSFTEETQYF
J: TRBJ1-1; D: NA; V: TRBV18; size: NA; DNA: TGTGCCAGCTCACCGGACAGCCACATGAACACTGAAGCTTTCTTT; CDR3: CASSPDSHMNTEAFF
J: TRBJ1-2; D: NA; V: TRBV20-1; size: NA; DNA: TGCAGTGCTAGTCCCCTGGAGAGTGGGGGCCCTAGCTATGGCTACACCTTC; CDR3: CSASPLESGGPSYGYTF
J: TRBJ2-7; D: NA; V: TRBV20-1; size: NA; DNA: TGCAGTGCTAGTTCCCACTACGAGCAGTACTTC; CDR3: CSASSHYEQYF
J: TRBJ2-1; D: NA; V: TRBV12-3/TRBV12-4; size: NA; DNA: TGTGCCAGCGGCCAAGAAGGGGGTGGGCAGTTCTTC; CDR3: CASGQEGGGQFF
J: TRBJ2-5; D: TRBD2; V: TRBV18; size: NA; DNA: TGTGCCAGCTCACACCAACGGGGGGAGAAAGAGACCCAGTACTTC; CDR3: CASSHQRGEKETQYF
J: TRBJ2-5; D: TRBD1; V: TRBV24-1; size: NA; DNA: TGTGCCACAGGAGGACAGGACGGTGAGACCCAGTACTTC; CDR3: CATGGQDGETQYF
J: TRBJ2-2; D: TRBD2; V: TRBV7-8; size: NA; DNA: TGTGCCAGCAGCCGAGGGAGGGGTCGAAACACCGGGGAGCTGTTTTTT; CDR3: CASSRGRGRNTGELFF
J: TRBJ1-5; D: TRBD1; V: TRBV15; size: NA; DNA: TGTGCCACCAATATCCGGACAGGGGGGAGGCAGCCCCAGCATTTT; CDR3: CATNIRTGGRQPQHF
J: TRBJ2-5; D: NA; V: TRBV27; size: NA; DNA: TGTGCCAGCAGTTTAAGAGGGGAGACCCAGTACTTC; CDR3: CASSLRGETQYF
J: TRBJ2-7; D: TRBD1; V: TRBV18; size: NA; DNA: TGTGCCAGCTCACGATCGGGACAGTACGAGCAGTACTTC; CDR3: CASSRSGQYEQYF
J: TRBJ1-1; D: NA; V: TRBV4-1; size: NA; DNA: TGCGCCAGCAGCCGCCTAGTCGCCAAATCGAACACTGAAGCTTTCTTT; CDR3: CASSRLVAKSNTEAFF
J: TRBJ1-2; D: NA; V: TRBV28; size: NA; DNA: TGTGCGACTAATTGGGAAGGCTACACCTTC; CDR3: CATNWEGYTF
J: TRBJ2-1; D: TRBD2; V: TRBV4-1; size: once; DNA: TGCGCCAGCAGCCAAGTCTGGACTAGCGGGGGGTCCCCGTACAATGAGCAGTTCTTC; CDR3: CASSQVWTSGGSPYNEQFF
J: TRBJ1-3; D: NA; V: TRBV5-4; size: NA; DNA: TGTGCCAGCAGCTTTTTTGGGGGGGCGAGAGGAAACACCATATATTTT; CDR3: CASSFFGGARGNTIYF
J: TRBJ2-2; D: NA; V: TRBV24-1; size: NA; DNA: TGTGCCACCAGCGATGCGGGACGGAACACCGGGGAGCTGTTTTTT; CDR3: CATSDAGRNTGELFF
J: TRBJ1-2; D: NA; V: TRBV4-3; size: NA; DNA: TGCGCCAGCAGCCAAGACAGGGGTGGAAGAGCTAACTATGGCTACACCTTC; CDR3: CASSQDRGGRANYGYTF
J: TRBJ2-7; D: TRBD1; V: TRBV2; size: NA; DNA: TGTGCCAGCAATACCTACCCGGGACAGGGAAACTACGAGCAGTACTTC; CDR3: CASNTYPGQGNYEQYF
J: TRBJ2-7; D: NA; V: TRBV6-2/TRBV6-3; size: NA; DNA: TGTGCCAGCAGTTACTCGACAGGGACTGAGTACGAGCAGTACTTC; CDR3: CASSYSTGTEYEQYF
J: TRBJ1-2; D: TRBD1; V: TRBV28; size: NA; DNA: TGTGCCAGCAGACCGGGACAGGCCTATGGCTACACCTTC; CDR3: CASRPGQAYGYTF
J: TRBJ1-5; D: NA; V: TRBV27; size: NA; DNA: TGTGCCAGCAGTTTTCGGGGGTGGAGGAATCAGCCCCAGCATTTT; CDR3: CASSFRGWRNQPQHF
J: TRBJ1-3; D: TRBD1; V: TRBV6-5; size: NA; DNA: TGTGCCAGCACTTTGACAGGGAACTCTGGAAACACCATATATTTT; CDR3: CASTLTGNSGNTIYF
J: TRBJ1-4; D: TRBD1; V: TRBV4-3; size: NA; DNA: TGCGCCAGCAGCCAAGATCCCACCGGGACAGGGGGCGAAAAACTGTTTTTT; CDR3: CASSQDPTGTGGEKLFF
J: TRBJ2-5; D: NA; V: TRBV5-1; size: NA; DNA: TGCGCCAGCCAGGCAGGGACTCAAGAGACCCAGTACTTC; CDR3: CASQAGTQETQYF
J: TRBJ2-7; D: TRBD1; V: TRBV9; size: NA; DNA: TGTGCCAGCAGCTACGACAGGGGGCAAGGAGAGCAGTACTTC; CDR3: CASSYDRGQGEQYF
J: TRBJ2-1; D: NA; V: TRBV5-1; size: NA; DNA: TGCGCCAGCAGCAGTTCAACAGGGCCCTACAATGAGCAGTTCTTC; CDR3: CASSSSTGPYNEQFF